A single sample gave rise to the 15 T cell receptor beta chains below, sequenced in a study of regulatory T cells in long-lasting Graves disease. Combining iRepertoire HTBI primers with Arm-PCR of CDR3 regions, the authors built TCR beta libraries. MiXCR was run by TCRdb on the multiplex PCR reads, yielding one entry per CDR3 protein. This sample has 500,000 or so distinct CDR3 sequences, with around 15% found just once. As for time point: newly diagnosed GD, antithyroid drugs for less than 3 months. The TCR library was made from RNA that had been extracted from PBMCs in TRIzol. These same data were also listed under a study on T cells in Graves' hyperthyroidism and ophthalmopathy.

The specimen was peripheral blood mononuclear cells (PBMCs), collected at new diagnosis, from a patient treated with antithyroid drugs. The receptors here all came from a man in his forties or fifties with Graves disease.

This clonotype was counted at least ten times. This chain joins TRBV12-3 or TRBV12-4 and TRBJ1-1; tentatively, D is TRBD1 (5 bases). CDR3 length equals 14 residues. Trimming stripped 2 bases from V and 0 bases from J, with 7 bases between. The CDR3 region is CASSLYRLNTEAFF. The CDR3 coding sequence is TGTGCCAGCAGTTTATACAGGCTGAACACTGAAGCTTTCTTT.

The chain uses TRBV7-9 and TRBJ1-3, with unresolved D. Germline CDR1 reads SEHNR; CDR2 reads FQNEAQ (reference sequence). CDR3 length equals 14 residues. Trimming took off 5 bases at V and 2 bases at J, with 10 bases between the two ends. As DNA, the CDR3 is TGTGCCAGCAGCCCCGACGGGACTGGAAACACCATATATTTT. Translated: CASSPDGTGNTIYF.

The table lists this clonotype with many counts. J is TRBJ2-1 and V is TRBV4-2, with a weak D call TRBD2 (6 bases). Germline CDR1 reads LGHNA; CDR2 reads YNFKEQ. The length of the CDR3 is 15 residues. V lost 0 bases to trimming and J lost 3 bases, with 9 bases between them. The CDR3 reads CASSQDVGSYNEQFF. The CDR3, as DNA: TGTGCCAGCAGCCAAGATGTCGGGAGCTACAATGAGCAGTTCTTC.

The DNA for the CDR3 is TGTGCCAGCCCGGGGGGCCCCTATGGCTACACCTTC. Translating gives CASPGGPYGYTF. The chain recombines TRBV7-9 with TRBJ1-2, with D tentatively TRBD1 (6 bases). Germline CDR1 reads SEHNR; CDR2 reads FQNEAQ (reference sequence). Trimming left V 8 bases short and J 4 bases short, with 11 bases between. The CDR3 runs to 12 residues.

This clonotype was picked up many times. The genes are TRBV11-2 and TRBJ2-1; possible D gene TRBD2, 5 bases. V was clipped by 1 base and J by 3 bases, with 10 bases between them. The CDR3 totals 15 residues. Germline assignment: CDR1 SGHAT and CDR2 FQNNGV. CDR3 sequence: CASSLVAGVYNEQFF. CDR3 bases: TGTGCCAGCAGCTTAGTGGCGGGCGTCTACAATGAGCAGTTCTTC.

The sample holds many counts of this clonotype. In DNA, the CDR3 is TGTGCCAGCAGCCCAAGACAGGGGACGGACACTGAAGCTTTCTTT. It codes for CASSPRQGTDTEAFF. The chain couples TRBV5-5 to TRBJ1-1; TRBD1 agrees at 8 bases. V was pared by 4 bases and J by 3 bases, with 8 bases of the junction left unmatched. Germline CDR1 SGHKS, CDR2 YYEKEE (reference sequence). This CDR3 contains 15 residues.

This clonotype was found many times. The gene calls are TRBV3-1 and TRBJ1-5; D unresolved. The CDR3 covers 13 residues. V lost 3 bases, J lost 4 bases, and 7 bases lay in between. Germline V lookup: CDR1 LGHDT, CDR2 YNNKEL (reference sequence). The CDR3 nucleotides read TGTGCCAGCAGCCAGGATTGGAATCAGCCCCAGCATTTT. Translated, it gives CASSQDWNQPQHF.

The genes are TRBV25-1 and TRBJ1-2, with TRBD1 as a possible D gene (5 bases). Germline V lookup: CDR1 MGHDK, CDR2 SYGVNS. Trimming stripped 1 base from V and 3 bases from J, with 12 bases between. The CDR3 extends over 15 amino acids. DNA of the CDR3: TGTGCCAGCAGTGAATCAGGGAGTTTGGACTATGGCTACACCTTC. It codes for CASSESGSLDYGYTF.

This clonotype was counted at least ten times. Here the CDR3 reads CASSDLAGVFF. CDR3 in DNA: TGCGCCAGCAGCGACCTAGCGGGAGTGTTCTTC. The chain is built from TRBV5-1 and TRBJ2-1; TRBD2 aligns across 10 bases. Germline V lookup: CDR1 SGHRS, CDR2 YFSETQ. This CDR3 has 11 residues. V gave up 4 bases and J gave up 15 bases; unmatched junction bases: 4. Supplemented by reference TRBV5-1 and TRBJ2-1, the full variable domain reads KAGVTQTPRYLIKTRGQQVTLSCSPISGHRSVSWYQQTPGQGLQFLFEYFSETQRNKGNFPGRFSGRQFSNSRSEMNVSTLELGDSALYLCASSDLAGVFFGPGTRLTVL.

This clonotype has ten or more counts. This chain connects TRBV7-9 to TRBJ2-1; 8 positions agree with TRBD1. Germline CDR1 and CDR2: SEHNR and FQNEAQ (reference sequence). The V and J ends lost 6 bases and 3 bases, in that order; junction bases with no gene match: 7. The CDR3 is 15 amino acids. In DNA form, the CDR3 reads TGTGCCAGCAGTTCGCCCGGGACAGGCTACAATGAGCAGTTCTTC. It codes for CASSSPGTGYNEQFF.

This clonotype was detected only a few times. The CDR3 coding sequence is TGTGCCAGCAGCCAGGAGTATAATTCACCCCTCCACTTT. Translated: CASSQEYNSPLHF. The rearrangement links TRBV4-2 to TRBJ1-6; no reliable D call. Germline V gives CDR1 LGHNA, CDR2 YNFKEQ. The CDR3 covers 13 residues. Trimming cost V 3 bases and J 4 bases, with 4 bases left between them.

This clonotype was picked up many times. This sequence joins TRBV24-1 and TRBJ2-1; D is unclear. The V end lost 5 bases, the J end lost 8 bases, and 9 bases lay between the germline ends. Germline-derived CDR1 and CDR2 are KGHDR and SFDVKD. The CDR3 is made up of 12 amino acids. The CDR3 DNA reads as TGTGCCACCAGTGCGAGGAAGGATGAGCAGTTCTTC. It encodes CATSARKDEQFF.

This clonotype occurred many times. The CDR3 DNA sequence: TGTGCCACCAGTGATTTGGGCAGGGGGGCCGGGGAGCTGTTTTTT. The encoded protein is CATSDLGRGAGELFF. The chain carries TRBV24-1 and TRBJ2-2; D is possibly TRBD1 (7 bases). Germline lookup yields CDR1 KGHDR and CDR2 SFDVKD. Deletions cut 0 bases from V and 6 bases from J, with 10 bases between. CDR3 length: 15 amino acids.

This clonotype was observed many times. The chain recombines TRBV28 with TRBJ2-7, with TRBD2 matching 13 bases. Per germline, CDR1 MDHEN and CDR2 SYDVKM. CDR3 length equals 15 residues. With V trimmed by 6 bases and J by 5 bases, 7 bases remained unmatched. CDR3 protein: CASSYGTSGVNEQYF. Here the CDR3 DNA reads TGTGCCAGCAGCTACGGGACTAGCGGGGTGAACGAGCAGTACTTC. The full variable domain, its missing parts supplied by reference TRBV28 and TRBJ2-7, is DVKVTQSSRYLVKRTGEKVFLECVQDMDHENMFWYRQDPGLGLRLIYFSYDVKMKEKGDIPEGYSVSREKKERFSLILESASTNQTSMYLCASSYGTSGVNEQYFGPGTRLTVT.

This clonotype was counted many times. Here the CDR3 DNA reads TGTGCCAGCAGTCCCCGGCCCCACCCCGGTGGCTACACCTTC. Residues: CASSPRPHPGGYTF. The rearrangement uses TRBV28 and TRBJ1-2; no firm D call. In germline, CDR1 is MDHEN, CDR2 SYDVKM. Trimming removed 5 bases at V and 7 bases at J, with 17 bases between. CDR3 length: 14 residues.